Listed below are T cell receptor beta chains from one sample, sequenced in a study of response to subunit inactivated influenza vaccine. TCRdb re-derived calls from the RT-PCR reads in MiXCR, one entry per CDR3 protein. The sample holds hundreds of thousands of distinct CDR3 sequences; about 11% are singletons and the top ten take roughly 10%. The material was PBMCs from blood, obtained on the day of vaccination. The source is a man aged 45-60 years who received an inactivated influenza vaccine. Both conserved end residues are part of each CDR3.

j_gene: TRBJ2-1; v_gene: TRBV23-1; CDR3aa: CASSQSNHEQFF
j_gene: TRBJ2-1; v_gene: TRBV29-1; CDR3aa: CSVQTSGGSNEQFF
j_gene: TRBJ2-1; v_gene: TRBV5-6; CDR3aa: CASSSPGLAEHGRYNEQFF
j_gene: TRBJ2-1; v_gene: TRBV5-6; CDR3aa: CARRRDRGSYNEQFF
j_gene: TRBJ2-2; v_gene: TRBV6-1; CDR3aa: CASSRQANPNTGELFF
j_gene: TRBJ2-1; v_gene: TRBV11-2; CDR3aa: CASSLYSTGSSYNEQFF
j_gene: TRBJ2-7; v_gene: TRBV12-3/TRBV12-4; CDR3aa: CASSPGQLNEQYF
j_gene: TRBJ2-5; v_gene: TRBV7-9; CDR3aa: CASRRTDQETQYF
j_gene: TRBJ2-7; v_gene: TRBV4-2; CDR3aa: CASSRLPLGQVSLEQYF
j_gene: TRBJ2-5; v_gene: TRBV6-6; CDR3aa: CASTEKRGETQYF
j_gene: TRBJ2-1; v_gene: TRBV11-2; CDR3aa: CASSISGRVYNEQFF
j_gene: TRBJ2-1; v_gene: TRBV7-9; CDR3aa: CASSLAGTGPGYEQFF
j_gene: TRBJ2-7; v_gene: TRBV14; CDR3aa: CASLTSPGGSTYYEQYF
j_gene: TRBJ2-4; v_gene: TRBV12-3/TRBV12-4; CDR3aa: CASSLGSSGIQGQYF
j_gene: TRBJ2-5; v_gene: TRBV7-9; CDR3aa: CASSLGRTTQYF
j_gene: TRBJ2-1; v_gene: TRBV7-9; CDR3aa: CATRTSGSNEQFF
j_gene: TRBJ1-1; v_gene: TRBV2; CDR3aa: CASRAQGALTEAFF
j_gene: TRBJ1-2; v_gene: TRBV7-2; CDR3aa: CASSPLVNYGYTF
j_gene: TRBJ2-1; v_gene: TRBV3-1; CDR3aa: CASSQGQAINEQFF